The 11 T cell receptor beta chains listed next were all sequenced from one sample in a study of early T cells in non-severe SARS-CoV-2 infection. TCRdb re-called the 5' RACE reads through MiXCR, storing one row per CDR3 protein. There are some 58,000 distinct CDR3 sequences in the sample; around 10% occur only once, and roughly 3% lies in the top ten. The sample consisted of whole blood, taken at baseline. The source of these receptors is an adult who was a healthcare worker with PCR-confirmed SARS-CoV-2 infection or an uninfected control (not recorded which).

This clonotype appeared a single time. V gene TRBV5-1 combines with J gene TRBJ2-5; no firm D call. The germline V gene encodes CDR1 SGHRS and CDR2 YFSETQ. The CDR3 has 13 residues. Trimming took 5 bases from V and 5 from J, leaving 13 bases between them. CDR3 region: CASRPSETETQYF. CDR3 in DNA: TGCGCCAGCAGACCGAGTGAAACGGAGACCCAGTACTTC.

The sample holds many counts of this clonotype. The chain uses TRBV7-6 and TRBJ1-3; no reliable D call. Germline assignment: CDR1 SGHVS and CDR2 FNYEAQ. This CDR3 has 16 amino acids. The ends were cut back, 1 base at V and 0 bases at J, with 10 bases in the middle. For the CDR3, the DNA is TGTGCCAGCAGCTTAGTACAGAGGGACTCTGGAAACACCATATATTTT. Translating gives CASSLVQRDSGNTIYF. The variable domain in full, with the rest retrieved from reference TRBV7-6 and TRBJ1-3, is GAGVSQSPRYKVTKRGQDVALRCDPISGHVSLYWYRQALGQGPEFLTYFNYEAQQDKSGLPNDRFSAERPEGSISTLTIQRTEQRDSAMYRCASSLVQRDSGNTIYFGEGSWLTVV.

J is TRBJ1-5 and V is TRBV20-1, with D tentatively TRBD1 (6 bases). The CDR3 length is 16 residues. CDR1 DFQATT and CDR2 SNEGSKA come from the germline V gene (reference sequence). Trimming cost V 4 bases and J 3 bases, with 19 bases left between them. This CDR3 is CSATGTPSGPNQPQHF. The CDR3 DNA is TGCAGTGCTACGGGGACACCCTCGGGCCCCAATCAGCCCCAGCATTTT.

This chain uses TRBV19 with TRBJ2-7; TRBD1 agrees at 9 bases. V shed 8 bases and J 3 bases; nucleotides not matched to a gene: 11. The V gene's germline CDR1 is LNHDA and CDR2 SQIVND (reference sequence). The CDR3 totals 15 residues. Here the CDR3 DNA reads TGTGCCAGTGCCCGAATGGGACAGGGATACTACGAGCAGTACTTC. Protein sequence: CASARMGQGYYEQYF.

This clonotype has a handful of counts. The chain carries TRBV3-1 and TRBJ2-5; 8 bases line up with TRBD1. Trimming at V came to 4 bases and at J to 4 bases, leaving 20 bases not matched to a gene. CDR1 is LGHDT, CDR2 YNNKEL, per germline (reference sequence). This CDR3 has 19 residues. As DNA, the CDR3 is TGTGCCAGCAGCCCGCCAGCGCGGGACAGGTACGAGGTAATAGAGACCCAGTACTTC. This encodes CASSPPARDRYEVIETQYF.

This rearrangement joins TRBV2 to TRBJ2-4, with D possibly being TRBD2 (6 bases). This CDR3 comprises 13 residues. V was cut by 7 bases and J by 4 bases, with 11 bases left in between. In germline, CDR1 is SNHLY, CDR2 FYNNEI. CDR3 region: CASNWGEKNIQYF. CDR3 DNA: TGTGCCAGCAATTGGGGGGAGAAAAACATTCAGTACTTC.

This clonotype was seen a handful of times. The chain couples TRBV20-1 to TRBJ1-2, with 8 bases matching TRBD1. The V gene end was trimmed by 7 bases and the J gene end by 2 bases; junction bases not matched to a gene: 9. CDR1 and CDR2 from the germline V gene are DFQATT and SNEGSKA (reference sequence). The CDR3 has 14 amino acids. The CDR3 loop reads CSVPQGAGNYGYTF. The DNA for the CDR3 is TGCAGTGTTCCGCAGGGGGCTGGCAACTATGGCTACACCTTC.

The rearrangement uses TRBV12-3 or TRBV12-4 and TRBJ1-1, with 9 bases matching TRBD1. V was pared by 10 bases and J by 0 bases, with 6 bases of the junction left unmatched. The CDR3 runs 14 residues. The CDR3 bases are TGTGCCATACCGGGACAGGGCGTGAACACTGAAGCTTTCTTT. Translation gives CAIPGQGVNTEAFF.

This clonotype was counted at least ten times. The chain joins TRBV27 to TRBJ2-2, with D possibly matching TRBD1 (5 bases). CDR3 size: 12 residues. Trimming took off 6 bases at V and 6 bases at J, with 8 bases between the two ends. Per the germline V gene, CDR1 is MNHEY and CDR2 is SMNVEV (reference sequence). This CDR3 reads CASSREAGELFF. In DNA form, the CDR3 reads TGTGCCAGCAGCAGGGAAGCCGGGGAGCTGTTTTTT.

The sample holds many counts of this clonotype. The chain is built from TRBV27 and TRBJ1-5; 12 nucleotides line up with TRBD1. CDR3 size: 15 residues. V trimming: 8 bases; J trimming: 5 bases; junction bases outside the gene matches: 7. Germline loops: CDR1 MNHEY, CDR2 SMNVEV (reference sequence). The CDR3 region has the DNA TGTGCCAGCCGCGCCGGGACAGGGGGCCATCAGCCCCAGCATTTT. As protein: CASRAGTGGHQPQHF.

The V and J genes are TRBV5-5 and TRBJ2-7; D is uncertain. The V gene lost 4 bases and the J gene lost 3 bases, with 8 bases spanning the gap. The CDR3 is made up of 12 amino acids. Looked up from germline, CDR1 is SGHKS and CDR2 is YYEKEE (reference sequence). The CDR3 sequence is CASSREIYEQYF. In DNA form, the CDR3 reads TGTGCCAGCAGCCGAGAAATCTACGAGCAGTACTTC.